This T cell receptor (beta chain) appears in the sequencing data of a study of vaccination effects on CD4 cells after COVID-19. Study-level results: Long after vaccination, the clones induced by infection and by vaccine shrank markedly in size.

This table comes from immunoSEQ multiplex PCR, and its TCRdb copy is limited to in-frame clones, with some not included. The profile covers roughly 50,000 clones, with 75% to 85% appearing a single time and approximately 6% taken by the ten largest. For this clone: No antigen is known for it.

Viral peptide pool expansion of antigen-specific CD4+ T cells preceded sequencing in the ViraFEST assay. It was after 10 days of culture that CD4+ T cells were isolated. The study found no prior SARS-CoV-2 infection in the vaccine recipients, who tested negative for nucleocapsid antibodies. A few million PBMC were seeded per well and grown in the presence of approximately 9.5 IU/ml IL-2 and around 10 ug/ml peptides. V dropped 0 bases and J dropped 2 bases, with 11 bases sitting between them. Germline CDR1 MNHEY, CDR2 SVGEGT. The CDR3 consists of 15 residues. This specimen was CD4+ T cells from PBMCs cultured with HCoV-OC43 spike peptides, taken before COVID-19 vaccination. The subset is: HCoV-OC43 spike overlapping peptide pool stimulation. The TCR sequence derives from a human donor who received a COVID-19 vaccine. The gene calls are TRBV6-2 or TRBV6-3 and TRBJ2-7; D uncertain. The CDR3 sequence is CASSYSVARTYEQYV. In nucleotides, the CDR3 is TGTGCCAGCAGTTACTCGGTTGCTAGAACCTACGAGCAGTACGTC.